Below, one TCR beta chain is given with its context. What it recognizes is unknown. Clones were sequenced by immunoSEQ multiplex PCR, and TCRdb holds only the in-frame ones, with some missing. The data show some 37,000 clones, with 82% seen just once and 1.9% held by the top ten. The data stem from a study of OX40 agonist ivuxolimab in advanced cancers. Points from the study as a whole: At 0.1 to 3.0 mg/kg and by week 6, clonal expansion occurred in CD4+ and CD8+ blood T cells.

Collection of blood occurred at baseline, at cycle 4 day 1, and at cycle 7 day 1. The clonotype was recovered from an adult with an advanced solid tumor such as melanoma, head and neck, liver or kidney cancer. This sample comprised CD4+ or CD8+ T cells sorted from blood, obtained in a trial of the OX40 agonist ivuxolimab.

This CDR3 is CRGQGAYEQYF. The CDR3 bases are TGCAGGGGACAGGGGGCCTACGAGCAGTACTTC. The J gene is TRBJ2-7, the V gene TRBV20-1, with 11 bases matching TRBD1. The CDR3 spans 11 residues. CDR1 DFQATT and CDR2 SNEGSKA come from the germline V gene (reference sequence).